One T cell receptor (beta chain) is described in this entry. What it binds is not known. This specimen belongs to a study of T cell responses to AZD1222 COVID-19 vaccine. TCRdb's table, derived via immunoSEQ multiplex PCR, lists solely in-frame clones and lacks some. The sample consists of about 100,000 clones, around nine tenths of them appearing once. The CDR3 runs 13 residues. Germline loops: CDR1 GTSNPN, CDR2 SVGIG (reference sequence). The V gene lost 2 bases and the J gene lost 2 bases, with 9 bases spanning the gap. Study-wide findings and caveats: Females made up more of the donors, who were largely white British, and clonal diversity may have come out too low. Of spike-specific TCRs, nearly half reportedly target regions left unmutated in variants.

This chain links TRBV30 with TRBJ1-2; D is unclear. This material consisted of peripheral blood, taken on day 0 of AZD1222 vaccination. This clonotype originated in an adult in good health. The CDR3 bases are TGTGCCTGGAGTCCGGACGGAAACTATGGCTACACCTTC. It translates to CAWSPDGNYGYTF.